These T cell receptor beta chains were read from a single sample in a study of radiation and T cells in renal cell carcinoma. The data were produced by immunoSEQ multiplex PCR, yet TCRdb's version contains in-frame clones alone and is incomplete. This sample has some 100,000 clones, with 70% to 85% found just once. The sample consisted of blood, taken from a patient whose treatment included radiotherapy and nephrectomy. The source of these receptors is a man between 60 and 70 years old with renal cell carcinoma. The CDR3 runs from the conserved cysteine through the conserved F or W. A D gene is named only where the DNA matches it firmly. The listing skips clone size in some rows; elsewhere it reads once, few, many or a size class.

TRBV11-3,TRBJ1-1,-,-,TGTGCCAGCAGCTTAGGTGGGCAGGCGGGCACTGAAGCTTTCTTT,CASSLGGQAGTEAFF
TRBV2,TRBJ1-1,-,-,TGTGCCAGCAGCGCCCGGTTGATGAATGAAGCTTTCTTT,CASSARLMNEAFF
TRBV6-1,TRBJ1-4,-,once,TGTGCCAGCAGTGTCAGGACAGCCGGAGTGGGGAATGAAAAACTGTTTTTT,CASSVRTAGVGNEKLFF
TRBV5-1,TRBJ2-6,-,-,TGCGCCAGCAGCCCTGACAGGTTCTCTGGGGCCAACGTCCTGACTTTC,CASSPDRFSGANVLTF
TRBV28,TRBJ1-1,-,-,TGTGCCAGCAGTTTTTGGGGCCGGGACACTGAAGCTTTCTTT,CASSFWGRDTEAFF
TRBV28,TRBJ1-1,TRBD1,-,TGTGCCAGCAGTCCTCAGGGGGCGGGGAACACTGAAGCTTTCTTT,CASSPQGAGNTEAFF
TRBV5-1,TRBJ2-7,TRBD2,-,TGCGCCAGCAGCGATCAGGGAGGGTCGAGGTACGAGCAGTACTTC,CASSDQGGSRYEQYF
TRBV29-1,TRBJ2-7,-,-,TGCAGCGTGGTGGGCAGTCAAGACCTTTTCTCCTACGAGCAGTACTTC,CSVVGSQDLFSYEQYF
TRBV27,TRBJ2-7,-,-,TGTGCCAGCAGTTTAGACTGGGGGAAGCGCTACGAGCAGTACTTC,CASSLDWGKRYEQYF
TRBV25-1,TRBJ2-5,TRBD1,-,TGTGCCAGCAGTGAATCAATGAAGGGACAGGGGGGAGAGGAGACCCAGTACTTC,CASSESMKGQGGEETQYF
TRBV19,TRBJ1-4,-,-,TGTGCCAGTTCGGGGGGAGCAACTAATGAAAAACTGTTTTTT,CASSGGATNEKLFF
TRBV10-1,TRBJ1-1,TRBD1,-,TGCGCCAGCAGTGAGTCGAACAGGGGGAGAGGATGGACTGAAGCTTTCTTT,CASSESNRGRGWTEAFF
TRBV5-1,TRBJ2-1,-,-,TGCGCCAGCAGCTTGAACCCTCCGTGGTCGAGCTCCTACAATGAGCAGTTCTTC,CASSLNPPWSSSYNEQFF
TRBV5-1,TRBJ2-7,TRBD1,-,TGCGCCAGCAGCTCCGGGACAGGGTACAGCCACGAGCAGTACTTC,CASSSGTGYSHEQYF
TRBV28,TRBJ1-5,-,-,TGTGCCAGCAGTGGGACAACCGGAACCCATAGCAATCAGCCCCAGCATTTT,CASSGTTGTHSNQPQHF
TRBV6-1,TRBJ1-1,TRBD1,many,TGTGCCAGCAGTGACATCAGGGGGCGCAGATCCGGACTTGAAGCTTTCTTT,CASSDIRGRRSGLEAFF
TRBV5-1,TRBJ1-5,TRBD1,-,TGCGCCAGCAGCAGGGACAGGGTCTTATTCAATCAGCCCCAGCATTTT,CASSRDRVLFNQPQHF
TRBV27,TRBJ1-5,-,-,TGTGCCAGCAGTTCTTACCTGACAGATAATAGCAATCAGCCCCAGCATTTT,CASSSYLTDNSNQPQHF
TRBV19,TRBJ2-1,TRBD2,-,TGTGCCAGTAATCTAGCGGGAGTGTACAATGAGCAGTTCTTC,CASNLAGVYNEQFF
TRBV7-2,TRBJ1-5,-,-,TGTGCCAGCAGCTTAGCGGGGGAGGCTCAGCCCCAGCATTTT,CASSLAGEAQPQHF
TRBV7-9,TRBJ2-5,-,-,TGTGCCAGCAGCTTCCGGGAGAAGGAGCCTTTAGAGACCCAGTACTTC,CASSFREKEPLETQYF
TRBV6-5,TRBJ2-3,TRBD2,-,TGTGCCAGCAAACGACTAGCGGTTAGCACAGATACGCAGTATTTT,CASKRLAVSTDTQYF
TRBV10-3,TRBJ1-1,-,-,TGTGTCATCAGGAACAGAATTGAGATGAACACTGAAGCTTTCTTT,CVIRNRIEMNTEAFF
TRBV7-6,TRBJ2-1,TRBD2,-,TGTGCCAGCAGCTACGGATCGAGGGGTAGCGGGATCTGGGATGAGCAGTTCTTC,CASSYGSRGSGIWDEQFF
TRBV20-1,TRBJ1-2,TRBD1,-,TGCAGTGCTTCACAGGGGACCGGCTACACCTTC,CSASQGTGYTF
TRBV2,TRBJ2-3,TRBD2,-,TGTGCCAGCACCCAATCCCTACTAGCGGGAGCCACAGATACGCAGTATTTT,CASTQSLLAGATDTQYF
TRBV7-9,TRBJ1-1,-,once,TGTGCCAGCAGCTTAGAAATGAACACTGAAGCTTTCTTT,CASSLEMNTEAFF
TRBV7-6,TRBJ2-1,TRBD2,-,TGTGCCAGCAGCTACTTAGCGGGAGGACCTTACAATGAGCAGTTCTTC,CASSYLAGGPYNEQFF
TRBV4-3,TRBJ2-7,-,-,TGCGCCAGCAGCCAAGCGGCGGGACTCCGCTACGAGCAGTACTTC,CASSQAAGLRYEQYF
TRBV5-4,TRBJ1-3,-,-,TGTGCCAGCAGCTTGGAACAGACCTCTGGAAACACCATATATTTT,CASSLEQTSGNTIYF
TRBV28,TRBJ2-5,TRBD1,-,TGTGCCAGCAGTTTAGGGATTACAGGGGGGCAAGAGACCCAGTACTTC,CASSLGITGGQETQYF
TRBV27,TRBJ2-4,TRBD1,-,TGTGCCAGCACCTTCATTGGACAGGGGGCGCGAGGAGCCAAAAACATTCAGTACTTC,CASTFIGQGARGAKNIQYF
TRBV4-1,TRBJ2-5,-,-,TGCGCCAGCAGCCAAGCCGGGACTTACCAAGAGACCCAGTACTTC,CASSQAGTYQETQYF
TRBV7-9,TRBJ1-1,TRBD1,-,TGTGCCAGCAGCCGGGGACAGGGCCTTACGGGGACTGAAGCTTTCTTT,CASSRGQGLTGTEAFF
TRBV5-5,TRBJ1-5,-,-,TGTGCCAGCAGCTCCACATCGGGCAATCAGCCCCAGCATTTT,CASSSTSGNQPQHF
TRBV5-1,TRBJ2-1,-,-,TGCGCCAGCAGCTTAGAACCGGGACGCTACAATGAGCAGTTCTTC,CASSLEPGRYNEQFF
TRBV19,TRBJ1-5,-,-,TGTGCCACTACCGGGGGGGGTTTCTATAGCAATCAGCCCCAGCATTTT,CATTGGGFYSNQPQHF
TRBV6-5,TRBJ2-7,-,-,TGTGCCAGCAGCCGAACGACTCCCGAGCAGTACTTC,CASSRTTPEQYF
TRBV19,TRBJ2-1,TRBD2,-,TGTGCCAGTAGTCCCTCGGGGGTAGCGGGACGCTTGGTCTTC,CASSPSGVAGRLVF
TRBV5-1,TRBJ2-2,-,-,TGCGCCAGCAGCCTCGGGCCAAGCAACACCGGGGAGCTGTTTTTT,CASSLGPSNTGELFF
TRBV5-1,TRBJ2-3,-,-,TGCGCCAGCAGCTTGGACCCAGGCACAGATACGCAGTATTTT,CASSLDPGTDTQYF
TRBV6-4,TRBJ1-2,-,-,TGTGCCAGCAGTGACTCGTTTCCCGTGGCTTTAACCTTC,CASSDSFPVALTF
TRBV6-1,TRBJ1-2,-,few,TGTGCCAGCAGTGGTACAGGCTTGTCTAACTATGGCTACACCTTC,CASSGTGLSNYGYTF
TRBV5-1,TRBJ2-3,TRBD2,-,TGCGCCAGCAGCCATCTTGGCGGGAGTTCCCCAAGGAGCACAGATACGCAGTATTTT,CASSHLGGSSPRSTDTQYF
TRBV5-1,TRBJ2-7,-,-,TGCGCCAGCAGCCCCAACGCGTTCGAGGGCTCCTACGAGCAGTACTTC,CASSPNAFEGSYEQYF
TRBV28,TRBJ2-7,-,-,TGTGCCACCAGACGGGACTTGAGCTACGAGCAGTACTTC,CATRRDLSYEQYF